This T cell receptor beta chain was recorded in a study of memory CD4+ T cells and cytomegalovirus serostatus (dated by TCRdb to the late 2010s). Background for the entire study: A total of about 35 healthy Belgian adults, of whom 9 were CMV seropositive and about 24 were CMV seronegative, were included in the cohort. The study sequenced CD4+ memory TCRbeta repertoires of a Belgian cohort with known cytomegalovirus serostatus to replicate a published TCR-based CMV serostatus classifier.

A FACSAria II was used to sort memory CD4+ T cells, defined as single viable CD3+CD4+CD8-CD45RO+ cells. CMV serostatus was determined with a Roche Elecsys assay detecting serum IgG against CMV pp150, pp28, p38 and p52. Once the samples were thawed, total CD4+ T cells were enriched through positive selection using CD4 magnetic microbeads. Samples originated from another study that specifically interrogated the CD4+ T cell memory repertoire. Peripheral blood mononuclear cells were isolated and cryopreserved according to standard operating procedures, and serum was kept at -80 degrees C. The staining used CD3-PerCP (BW264/56), CD4-APC (RPA-T4), CD45RO-PE (UCHT1) and CD8-Pacific Orange (3B5) antibodies, and Sytox blue was used to exclude non-viable cells. Details on this clone: It lacks a known antigen. Within one base of it there is no much larger clone, and no base qualities were kept.

The cysteine opens and the phenylalanine closes a CDR3 of 15 amino acids. Only the CDR3 DNA stays, 45 bases, in frame from base 1. Sequences SGHDT (CDR1) and YYEEEE (CDR2) are obtained from the germline V gene. V and J are trimmed by 0 bases and 4 bases, and the gene matches miss 6 bases of the junction. Genomic DNA was extracted from sorted cells with the Quick-DNA Microprep Kit. Amplification of TCRbeta DNA was done with the immunoSEQ hsTCRbeta kit, following the protocol from the manufacturer. An Illumina MiSeq instrument was used to sequence the TCRbeta libraries. For the original study's pipeline: Once out-of-frame sequences had been removed, more than 2 million distinct TCRbeta sequences were left, which works out to an average of roughly 67,000 per individual. Each individual was scored according to the count of roughly 160 previously reported CMV-associated TCRbeta sequences and the total productive distinct TCRbeta count. A beta-binomial model was reimplemented in Python, and random forests from scikit-learn, run with default parameters, were trained on data from the US cohort. Classifier performance on the Belgian cohort was summarized as median AUC with percentile confidence intervals calculated over 10,000 bootstrap iterations. In its TCRdb copy, this immuneACCESS table keeps in-frame sequences only and misses some clones. Where compared with another copy, unresolved V genes explain less than half of these, and the others have no known cause. That table is the source of V, J and clone size, and D and trimming were worked out from the DNA. This sample lists about 56,000 clones; around 76% were detected once. The ten largest clones represent over 0.35% of the sample.

Overall study outcomes, separate from this receptor: Results were interpreted as suggesting that the CMV-associated TCR signature is largely present in the CD4+ memory repertoire. On the Belgian cohort, the classifier built on the original framework reached a median bootstrapped AUC of approximately 0.95, with a 95% CI of 0.76-1.00. Only CD4+CD45RO+ memory cells were sequenced, in contrast to the original study, in which naive and memory CD4+ and CD8+ populations were covered. For predicting CMV serostatus, the median bootstrapped AUC was 0.95 using the original framework and around 0.9 using a US-trained random forest. Among the 160 or so previously reported CMV-associated TCRbeta sequences, approximately 70 showed up in the CD4+ memory repertoires, with each one found in between one and five individuals.

Input material: memory CD4+ T cells from blood. Rearrangement joined TRBV5-6 to TRBJ1-2; 7 central nucleotides agree with TRBD1. The clonotype originates from an adult in good health and CMV-seronegative. The base sequence is TGTGCCAGCAGCTTGGAGGCCTCAGGGGGCTATGGCTACACCTTC. Its amino acids are CASSLEASGGYGYTF.